The 16 T cell receptor beta chains reported below all come from one sample, sequenced in a study of blood T cell repertoires in COVID-19 (dated by TCRdb to the early 2020s). Library creation used the immunoSEQ multiplex PCR assay. The table comes from immuneACCESS by way of TCRdb, which keeps in-frame sequences with V and J called. Part of the clones is missing from these tables; in studies checked, under half for an unresolved V gene and the rest for unknown reasons. The sample table contains over 400,000 clones; only one count was recorded for roughly 89% of them. The ten largest clones take up roughly 8.3% of the sample. The material sequenced was peripheral blood. These receptors all come from a woman aged 50 to 60 with COVID-19, enrolled during active disease.

This clone was found once. The chain uses TRBV19 and TRBJ1-2; D is unresolved. The CDR3 sequence is 12 residues long. Between the trimmed V and J ends, which lost 5 bases and 1 base, there was a span of 5 bases. Germline CDR1 LNHDA, CDR2 SQIVND (reference sequence). CDR3 DNA sequence: TGTGCCAGTAGTGAGCATAACTATGGCTACACCTTC. This encodes CASSEHNYGYTF.

This chain joins TRBV19 and TRBJ1-2; TRBD1 matches 8 bases. Germline V gene sequence: CDR1 LNHDA, CDR2 SQIVND (reference sequence). The CDR3 is 14 amino acids. After removal of 5 bases from V and 4 bases from J, the junction contained 6 bases not matched to a gene. The CDR3, as DNA: TGTGCCAGTAGTCCGGACAGGGAAATCTATGGCTACACCTTC. This translates into CASSPDREIYGYTF.

The chain is built from TRBV5-4 and TRBJ1-4; 7 bases fit TRBD1. The CDR3 covers 15 residues. Trimming removed 2 bases from V and 6 bases from J; junction bases left unmatched: 7. Germline V CDR1 and CDR2: SGHNT, YYREEE (reference sequence). CDR3 nucleotides: TGTGCCAGCAGCTTATGGACAGGCGGAGATGAAAAACTGTTTTTT. Amino acids: CASSLWTGGDEKLFF.

V and J are TRBV2 and TRBJ1-5; 7 nucleotides agree with TRBD1. This CDR3 is 16 amino acids long. The V and J ends lost 6 bases and 0 bases, in that order; junction bases with no gene match: 8. Germline CDR1 SNHLY, CDR2 FYNNEI. The CDR3 region is CASSTNRGLSNQPQHF. DNA for the CDR3: TGTGCCAGCAGCACCAACAGGGGCCTTAGCAATCAGCCCCAGCATTTT. The complete variable domain, with remaining parts taken from reference TRBV2 and TRBJ1-5, reads EPEVTQTPSHQVTQMGQEVILRCVPISNHLYFYWYRQILGQKVEFLVSFYNNEISEKSEIFDDQFSVERPDGSNFTLKIRSTKLEDSAMYFCASSTNRGLSNQPQHFGDGTRLSIL.

The chain joins TRBV7-2 to TRBJ1-1; D is ambiguous. Per the germline V gene, CDR1 is SGHTA and CDR2 is FQGNSA. V was cut by 2 bases and J by 5 bases, with 12 bases left in between. The CDR3 sequence is 14 residues long. The CDR3 nucleotides read TGTGCCAGCAGCTTAATTGAGGGATGGACTGAAGCTTTCTTT. It is translated as CASSLIEGWTEAFF.

The chain links TRBV7-8 to TRBJ2-7; 9 nucleotides align to TRBD1. CDR1 and CDR2 from the germline V gene are SGHVS and FQNEAQ. J was trimmed by 6 bases and V by 1 base; bases with no gene match: 1. CDR3 length: 13 amino acids. DNA of the CDR3: TGTGCCAGCAGCTTAGGGACAGGGGCCGAGCAGTACTTC. As protein: CASSLGTGAEQYF.

The chain has TRBV3-1 (or the pseudogene TRBV3-2) and TRBJ2-2, with TRBD2 identical over 8 bases. The CDR3 sequence is 17 residues long. Germline V gene data show CDR1 as LGHDT and CDR2 as YNNKEL (reference sequence). The junction had 6 bases not matched to a gene; V was cut back by 0 bases and J by 3 bases. The CDR3 DNA follows: TGTGCCAGCAGCCAAGATGAACTAGCGGTCGACACCGGGGAGCTGTTTTTT. The encoded protein is CASSQDELAVDTGELFF.

The chain employs TRBV21-1 and TRBJ1-1; TRBD1, the table's D call, lacks a check against the DNA. TRBV21-1 is termed a pseudogene. This CDR3 has 13 amino acids. CDR3 bases: TGTGCCTCCAGGGCAGGGGGAAACACTGAAGCTTTCTTT. Its protein is CASRAGGNTEAFF.

The V and J genes are TRBV3-1 (or the pseudogene TRBV3-2) and TRBJ2-3; TRBD1 aligns across 10 bases. CDR1 and CDR2 from the germline V gene are LGHDT and YNNKEL (reference sequence). The CDR3 sequence is 18 residues long. With V trimmed by 1 base and J by 2 bases, 9 bases remained unmatched. CDR3 region: CASSQVRDRGLDTDTQYF. For the CDR3, the DNA is TGTGCCAGCAGCCAAGTCCGGGACAGGGGTTTGGACACAGATACGCAGTATTTT.

The chain joins TRBV7-9 to TRBJ1-4, with D perhaps TRBD1 (5 bases). Germline loops: CDR1 SEHNR, CDR2 FQNEAQ (reference sequence). This CDR3 is 15 amino acids long. V lost 8 bases to trimming and J lost 7 bases, with 20 bases between them. CDR3 DNA sequence: TGTGCCAGCGGACCGGGGCAGGTCGGGGGTGAAAAACTGTTTTTT. It specifies CASGPGQVGGEKLFF.

The V call is TRBV6-5, the J call TRBJ1-2, with 8 nucleotides matching TRBD1. CDR3 length: 14 amino acids. V lost 6 bases and J lost 4; bases outside the gene matches: 7. The V gene's germline CDR1 is MNHEY and CDR2 SVGAGI. The CDR3 spells CASRTGQEIYGYTF. Here the CDR3 DNA reads TGTGCCAGCAGAACGGGACAGGAGATCTATGGCTACACCTTC.

The chain uses TRBV29-1 and TRBJ2-5, with 7 bases fitting TRBD1. J gave up 2 bases and V 5 bases, and 8 bases lay outside the gene matches. The length of the CDR3 is 14 residues. Germline loops: CDR1 SQVTM, CDR2 ANQGSEA. This CDR3 reads CSVQTGRIQETQYF. The DNA for the CDR3 is TGCAGCGTTCAGACAGGGAGAATACAAGAGACCCAGTACTTC.

The chain couples TRBV3-1 (or the pseudogene TRBV3-2) to TRBJ2-7, with 10 bases matching TRBD2. The germline V gene has CDR1 LGHDT and CDR2 YNNKEL (reference sequence). The CDR3 length is 14 residues. V lost 2 bases and J lost 4; bases outside the gene matches: 2. The CDR3 DNA follows: TGTGCCAGCAGCCAATGGACTAGCGGTTACGAGCAGTACTTC. Its protein is CASSQWTSGYEQYF.

V and J are TRBV30 and TRBJ2-7; TRBD1 agrees at 9 bases. V shed 7 bases and J 5 bases; nucleotides not matched to a gene: 12. Germline CDR1 GTSNPN, CDR2 SVGIG (reference sequence). The CDR3 is 14 residues long. CDR3 sequence (DNA): TGTGCCTTCGACCCCGGGACAGGGTACCACGAGCAGTACTTC. This sequence encodes CAFDPGTGYHEQYF.

The chain carries TRBV3-1 (or the pseudogene TRBV3-2) and TRBJ2-5; 11 positions match TRBD1. Germline V gene sequence: CDR1 LGHDT, CDR2 YNNKEL (reference sequence). This CDR3 is built from 14 residues. The V segment lost 4 bases and the J segment 4 bases; nucleotides outside the gene matches: 2. CDR3 nucleotide sequence: TGTGCCAGCAGCCTCGGGACAGGGGGAGAGACCCAGTACTTC. It translates to CASSLGTGGETQYF.

The rearrangement links TRBV7-4 to TRBJ2-7; 8 bases are a match to TRBD1. CDR1 and CDR2 (germline): SGHVT, SQSDAQ. The V gene end was trimmed by 1 base and the J gene end by 9 bases; junction bases not matched to a gene: 17. The CDR3 is made up of 17 amino acids. In nucleotides, the CDR3 is TGTGCCAGCAGCTTAGGTGTAGGGACAGGCCTATTCGGGTGGCAGTACTTC. Protein sequence: CASSLGVGTGLFGWQYF.